This TCR beta chain was found in a study of T cell responses to AZD1222 COVID-19 vaccine. Study information: Analysis merged second doses at about 4 or about 12 weeks. Study-wide results and caveats: Donors were mostly white British, more females; clonal diversity possibly underestimated. The reported proportion of spike-specific TCRs targeting unmutated variant regions was nearly half. Without day 14 samples, only post-peak T cell repertoires were studied.

Clones were read by immunoSEQ multiplex PCR, and TCRdb kept only the in-frame ones, dropping some. There are 110,000 to 150,000 clones in the sample; about 93% occur only once, and about 5.1% lies in the top ten. V gave up 1 base and J gave up 7 bases, with 7 bases separating them. Germline V lookup: CDR1 MNHNS, CDR2 SASEGT. The CDR3 totals 12 residues. To note about this clone: What it binds is not known.

Sequences were derived from peripheral blood, sampled on day 0 of AZD1222 vaccination. The chain joins TRBV6-1 to TRBJ1-2; D is uncertain. The receptor was derived from an adult in good health. In DNA form, the CDR3 reads TGTGCCAGCAGTGAAGTAGGTTTTGGCTACACCTTC. It yields the protein CASSEVGFGYTF.